A single sample gave rise to the 12 T cell receptor beta chains below, sequenced in a study of blood T cell repertoires in COVID-19. Only in-frame clones appear in the TCRdb table, and some are missing; sequencing was by immunoSEQ multiplex PCR. The sample has about 140,000 clones; 75% to 85% are singletons. The sequenced material came from peripheral blood. These receptors were collected from a woman at least 80 years old with active or convalescent COVID-19.

V and J are TRBV5-1 and TRBJ1-2; D gene ambiguous. The germline V gene has CDR1 SGHRS and CDR2 YFSETQ. Trimming stripped 0 bases from V and 4 bases from J, with 13 bases between. The CDR3 totals 15 residues. CDR3 coding DNA: TGCGCCAGCAGCTTGGCCCGTGAGGGAAGCTATGGCTACACCTTC. Residues: CASSLAREGSYGYTF.

The CDR3 sequence: CAWSPQVDRGGRQPQHF. CDR3 coding DNA: TGTGCCTGGAGTCCACAGGTCGACAGGGGAGGTCGCCAGCCCCAGCATTTT. The gene calls are TRBV30 and TRBJ1-5; 8 bases map to TRBD1. CDR3 length: 17 amino acids. Trimming cost V 2 bases and J 7 bases; bases outside gene matches: 16. Germline V gene sequence: CDR1 GTSNPN, CDR2 SVGIG (reference sequence).

J is TRBJ1-4 and V is TRBV7-9; 7 bases align to TRBD1. Germline V CDR1 and CDR2: SEHNR, FQNEAQ (reference sequence). V lost 1 base, J lost 0 bases, and 5 bases stayed unmatched. The CDR3 spans 17 residues. In DNA, the CDR3 is TGTGCCAGCAGCTTAGACAGGGGTGCAACAACTAATGAAAAACTGTTTTTT. Residues: CASSLDRGATTNEKLFF.

This clone was found once. V usage is TRBV6-5 and J usage is TRBJ2-7; TRBD1 might be the D (6 bases). Between the trimmed V and J ends, which lost 8 bases and 6 bases, there was a span of 11 bases. The CDR3 consists of 11 residues. Germline V gene data show CDR1 as MNHEY and CDR2 as SVGAGI. Here the CDR3 reads CASARDIEQYF. Here the CDR3 DNA reads TGTGCCAGCGCCAGGGACATCGAGCAGTACTTC.

The sample holds a few counts of this clone. V usage is TRBV3-1 (or the pseudogene TRBV3-2) and J usage is TRBJ1-5, with D possibly matching TRBD1 (5 bases). Between the trimmed V and J ends, which lost 0 bases and 0 bases, there was a span of 12 bases. The CDR3 extends over 17 amino acids. CDR1 is LGHDT and CDR2 is YNNKEL in the germline V gene (reference sequence). Here the CDR3 DNA reads TGTGCCAGCAGCCAAGAAGGGCGGGGACTTAGCAATCAGCCCCAGCATTTT. This encodes CASSQEGRGLSNQPQHF.

The rearrangement uses TRBV14 and TRBJ2-3; 9 nucleotides align to TRBD1. Germline V gene lookup returns CDR1 SGHDN and CDR2 FVKESK. V was pared by 3 bases and J by 2 bases, with 6 bases of the junction left unmatched. The CDR3 extends over 16 amino acids. The CDR3 DNA follows: TGTGCCAGCAGCCAGAAAACAGGGGGCTACACAGATACGCAGTATTTT. It yields the protein CASSQKTGGYTDTQYF.

The chain recombines TRBV5-1 with TRBJ2-7; D is possibly TRBD1 (5 bases). V gave up 1 base and J gave up 7 bases, with 15 bases separating them. The CDR3 has 14 residues. Germline CDR1 SGHRS, CDR2 YFSETQ. The CDR3 DNA reads TGCGCCAGCAGCTTGTTGCAGGGTGGTAGGGAGCAGTACTTC. Residues: CASSLLQGGREQYF.

This chain joins TRBV7-3 and TRBJ2-6; D remains ambiguous. CDR3 length equals 16 residues. Trimming shortened V by 6 bases and J by 2 bases, and 14 bases separated the two germline ends. CDR1 SGHTA and CDR2 FQGTGA come from the germline V gene. The CDR3 bases are TGTGCCAGCAGTGCAACTACAACCCCTGGGGCCAACGTCCTGACTTTC. Protein product: CASSATTTPGANVLTF.

The chain is built from TRBV5-4 and TRBJ2-3; D may be TRBD2 (6 bases). V lost 4 bases and J 1 base, leaving 16 bases between the germline ends. The germline gives CDR1 SGHNT, CDR2 YYREEE (reference sequence). The length of the CDR3 is 16 residues. The CDR3 nucleotides are TGTGCCAGCAGCCAACCCCGGGCTAGCGGCACAGATACGCAGTATTTT. Protein: CASSQPRASGTDTQYF. The complete variable domain, with remaining parts taken from reference TRBV5-4 and TRBJ2-3, reads ETGVTQSPTHLIKTRGQQVTLRCSSQSGHNTVSWYQQALGQGPQFIFQYYREEENGRGNFPPRFSGLQFPNYSSELNVNALELDDSALYLCASSQPRASGTDTQYFGPGTRLTVL.

The chain uses TRBV11-1 and TRBJ1-5, with 8 bases matching TRBD1. Germline loops: CDR1 SGHAT, CDR2 FQDESV (reference sequence). V shed 5 bases, J shed 1 base, and the junction held 4 bases outside the gene matches. The CDR3 sequence is 15 residues long. The CDR3 bases are TGTGCCAGCAGCCTAACAGGGGGAAGCAATCAGCCCCAGCATTTT. This translates into CASSLTGGSNQPQHF.

This clone was counted a single time. The V call is TRBV4-2, the J call TRBJ1-1; D possibly corresponds to TRBD1 (5 bases). Germline assignment: CDR1 LGHNA and CDR2 YNFKEQ. This CDR3 region has 15 residues. Trimming shortened V by 1 base and J by 1 base, and 10 bases separated the two germline ends. CDR3 sequence (DNA): TGTGCCAGCAGCCAAGTAGGGGCTACGAACACTGAAGCTTTCTTT. The encoded protein is CASSQVGATNTEAFF.

The chain carries TRBV3-1 (or the pseudogene TRBV3-2) and TRBJ1-2; possibly TRBD1 for D (5 bases). The V gene lost 0 bases and the J gene lost 4 bases, with 12 bases spanning the gap. The CDR3 runs to 15 residues. Per germline, CDR1 LGHDT and CDR2 YNNKEL (reference sequence). Written as DNA, the CDR3 is TGTGCCAGCAGCCAAGAGGGGGGGACTCGCTATGGCTACACCTTC. Protein sequence: CASSQEGGTRYGYTF.